This T cell receptor (beta chain) stems from a study of identical twins. A universal primer binding site was introduced by template switching. The final cDNA contained unique molecular identifiers. One entry per CDR3 protein results from TCRdb running MiXCR on the 5' RACE reads. The table shows 450,000 or so distinct CDR3 sequences, with approximately 15% occurring only once. On this clonotype itself: What it recognizes is unknown.

V gave up 5 bases and J gave up 3 bases, with 17 bases separating them. Germline V gene data show CDR1 as MNHNS and CDR2 as SASEGT. CDR3 size: 15 residues. Overall study findings and caveats: The presence of invariant MAIT and iNKT cells could partly confound analyses of zero-insertion sequences. Fewer insertions marked abundant cord blood beta clonotypes; young adult naive trended weakly, memory not at all. The models gave estimates that fell short of the out-of-frame TCR alpha sharing seen in monozygotic twins.

A further study also used this sample, focusing on yellow fever vaccine responses in identical twins.

This chain links TRBV6-1 with TRBJ2-7; TRBD1 is a possible D gene (6 bases). Material: CD4+ T cells sorted from blood. The sequence derives from a woman aged 18 to 35 in good health. CDR3: CASSKKQGRVYEQYF. Here the CDR3 DNA reads TGTGCCAGCAGTAAAAAACAGGGACGAGTCTACGAGCAGTACTTC.